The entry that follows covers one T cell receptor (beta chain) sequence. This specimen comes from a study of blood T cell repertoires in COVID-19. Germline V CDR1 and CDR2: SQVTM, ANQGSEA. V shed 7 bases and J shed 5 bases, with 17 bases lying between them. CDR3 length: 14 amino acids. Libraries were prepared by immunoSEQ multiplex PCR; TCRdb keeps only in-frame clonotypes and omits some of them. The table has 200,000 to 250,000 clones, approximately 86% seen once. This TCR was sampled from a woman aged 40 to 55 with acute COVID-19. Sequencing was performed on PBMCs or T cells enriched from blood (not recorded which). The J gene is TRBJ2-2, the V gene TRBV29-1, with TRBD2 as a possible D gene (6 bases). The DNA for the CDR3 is TGCAGCGGATCGGGGGTCTGGAATACCGGGGAGCTGTTTTTT. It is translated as CSGSGVWNTGELFF.